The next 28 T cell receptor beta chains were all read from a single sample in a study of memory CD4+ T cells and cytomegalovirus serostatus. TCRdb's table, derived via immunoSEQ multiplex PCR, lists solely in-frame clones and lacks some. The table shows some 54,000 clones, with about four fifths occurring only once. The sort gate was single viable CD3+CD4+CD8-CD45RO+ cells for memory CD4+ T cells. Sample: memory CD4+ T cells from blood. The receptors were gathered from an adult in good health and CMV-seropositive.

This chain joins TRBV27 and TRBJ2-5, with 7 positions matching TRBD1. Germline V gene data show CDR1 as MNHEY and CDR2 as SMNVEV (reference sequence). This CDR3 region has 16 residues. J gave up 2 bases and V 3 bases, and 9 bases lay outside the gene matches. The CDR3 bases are TGTGCCAGCAGTTTCGGATGGGGCAGGGGGCAAGAGACCCAGTACTTC. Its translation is CASSFGWGRGQETQYF.

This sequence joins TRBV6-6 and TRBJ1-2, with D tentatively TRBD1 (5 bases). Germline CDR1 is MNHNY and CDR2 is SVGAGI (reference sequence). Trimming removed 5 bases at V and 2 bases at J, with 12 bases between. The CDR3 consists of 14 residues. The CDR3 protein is CASSPGTSNYGYTF. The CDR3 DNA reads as TGTGCCAGCAGTCCCGGGACGTCCAACTATGGCTACACCTTC.

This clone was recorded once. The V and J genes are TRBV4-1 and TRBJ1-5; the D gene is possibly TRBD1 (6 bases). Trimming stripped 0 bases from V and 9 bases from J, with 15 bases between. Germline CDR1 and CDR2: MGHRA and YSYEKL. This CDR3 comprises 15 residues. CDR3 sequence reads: CASSQETGPGVPQHF. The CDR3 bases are TGCGCCAGCAGCCAAGAGACAGGCCCAGGAGTGCCCCAGCATTTT.

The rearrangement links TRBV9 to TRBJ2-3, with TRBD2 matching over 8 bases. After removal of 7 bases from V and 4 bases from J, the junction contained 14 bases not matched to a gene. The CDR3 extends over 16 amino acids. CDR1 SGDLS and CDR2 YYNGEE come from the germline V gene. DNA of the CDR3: TGTGCCAGCGCTCCTGGGACTAGTCGTTCTGCAGATACGCAGTATTTT. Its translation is CASAPGTSRSADTQYF.

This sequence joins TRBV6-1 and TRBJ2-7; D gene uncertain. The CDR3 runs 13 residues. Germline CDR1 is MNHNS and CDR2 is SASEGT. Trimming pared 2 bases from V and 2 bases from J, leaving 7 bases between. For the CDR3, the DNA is TGTGCCAGCAGTGAACGACCTACCTACGAGCAGTACTTC. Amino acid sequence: CASSERPTYEQYF.

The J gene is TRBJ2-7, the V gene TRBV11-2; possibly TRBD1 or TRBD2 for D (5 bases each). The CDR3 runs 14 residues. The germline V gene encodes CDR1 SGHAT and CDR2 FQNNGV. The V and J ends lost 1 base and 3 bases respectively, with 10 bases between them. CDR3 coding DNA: TGTGCCAGCAGCTTAGTATGGGACGGCTACGAGCAGTACTTC. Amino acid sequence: CASSLVWDGYEQYF. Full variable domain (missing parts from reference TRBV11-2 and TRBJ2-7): EAGVAQSPRYKIIEKRQSVAFWCNPISGHATLYWYQQILGQGPKLLIQFQNNGVVDDSQLPKDRFSAERLKGVDSTLKIQPAKLEDSAVYLCASSLVWDGYEQYFGPGTRLTVT.

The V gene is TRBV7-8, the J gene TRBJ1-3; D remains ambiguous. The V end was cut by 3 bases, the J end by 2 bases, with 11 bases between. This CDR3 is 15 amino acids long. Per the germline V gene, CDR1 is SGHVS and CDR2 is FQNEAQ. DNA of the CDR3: TGTGCCAGCAGCTTGGACCCTGGGACTGGAAACACCATATATTTT. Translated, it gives CASSLDPGTGNTIYF.

In DNA form, the CDR3 reads TGCAGCGCCCCGGGACAGGGGACTTCTGAAGCTTTCTTT. Protein sequence: CSAPGQGTSEAFF. V gene TRBV29-1 combines with J gene TRBJ1-1, with 10 positions matching TRBD1. V was pared by 7 bases and J by 6 bases, with 8 bases of the junction left unmatched. The germline V gene has CDR1 SQVTM and CDR2 ANQGSEA. The CDR3 covers 13 residues. The whole variable domain, remainder taken from reference TRBV29-1 and TRBJ1-1, is SAVISQKPSRDICQRGTSLTIQCQVDSQVTMMFWYRQQPGQSLTLIATANQGSEATYESGFVIDKFPISRPNLTFSTLTVSNMSPEDSSIYLCSAPGQGTSEAFFGQGTRLTVV.

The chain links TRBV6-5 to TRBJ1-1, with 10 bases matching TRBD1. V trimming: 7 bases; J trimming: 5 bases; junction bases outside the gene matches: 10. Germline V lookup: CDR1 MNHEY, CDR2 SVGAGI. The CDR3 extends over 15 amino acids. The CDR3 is CASTGTGEVRTEAFF. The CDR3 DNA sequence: TGTGCCAGCACCGGGACAGGGGAAGTACGGACTGAAGCTTTCTTT.

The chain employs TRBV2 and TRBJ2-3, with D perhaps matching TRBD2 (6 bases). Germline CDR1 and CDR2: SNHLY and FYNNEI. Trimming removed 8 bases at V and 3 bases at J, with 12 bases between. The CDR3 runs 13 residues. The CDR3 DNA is TGTGCCAGCGGAGGGAGGAGAACAGATACGCAGTATTTT. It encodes CASGGRRTDTQYF.

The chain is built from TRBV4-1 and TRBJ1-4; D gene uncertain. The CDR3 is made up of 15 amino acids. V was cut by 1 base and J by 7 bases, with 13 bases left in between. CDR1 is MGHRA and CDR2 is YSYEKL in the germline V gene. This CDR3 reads CASSQGGPSGEKLFF. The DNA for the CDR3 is TGCGCCAGCAGCCAAGGAGGGCCGTCAGGTGAAAAACTGTTTTTT.

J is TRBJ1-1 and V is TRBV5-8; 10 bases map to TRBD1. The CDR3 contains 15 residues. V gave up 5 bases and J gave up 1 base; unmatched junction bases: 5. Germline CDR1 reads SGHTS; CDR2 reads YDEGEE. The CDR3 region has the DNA TGTGCCAGCAGGCCGGGACAGGGGACGAACACTGAAGCTTTCTTT. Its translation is CASRPGQGTNTEAFF.

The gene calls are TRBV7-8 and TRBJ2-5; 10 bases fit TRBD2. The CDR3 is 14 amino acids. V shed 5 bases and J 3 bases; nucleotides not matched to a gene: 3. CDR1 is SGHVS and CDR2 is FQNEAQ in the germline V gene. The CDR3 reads CASSHTSGKETQYF. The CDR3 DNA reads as TGTGCCAGCAGCCATACTAGCGGGAAAGAGACCCAGTACTTC.

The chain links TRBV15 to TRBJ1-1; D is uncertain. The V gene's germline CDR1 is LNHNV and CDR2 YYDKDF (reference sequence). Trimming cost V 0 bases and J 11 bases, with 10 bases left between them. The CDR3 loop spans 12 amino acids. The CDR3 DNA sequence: TGTGCCACCAGCAGAGATGAGGATAGCGCTTTCTTT. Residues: CATSRDEDSAFF.

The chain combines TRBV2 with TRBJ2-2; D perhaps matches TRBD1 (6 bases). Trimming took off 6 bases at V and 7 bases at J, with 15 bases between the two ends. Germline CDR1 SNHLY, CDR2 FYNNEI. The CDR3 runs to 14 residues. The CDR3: CASSVRGGGGELFF. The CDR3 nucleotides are TGTGCCAGCAGCGTCCGAGGGGGTGGCGGGGAGCTGTTTTTT. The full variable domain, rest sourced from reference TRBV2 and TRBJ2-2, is EPEVTQTPSHQVTQMGQEVILRCVPISNHLYFYWYRQILGQKVEFLVSFYNNEISEKSEIFDDQFSVERPDGSNFTLKIRSTKLEDSAMYFCASSVRGGGGELFFGEGSRLTVL.

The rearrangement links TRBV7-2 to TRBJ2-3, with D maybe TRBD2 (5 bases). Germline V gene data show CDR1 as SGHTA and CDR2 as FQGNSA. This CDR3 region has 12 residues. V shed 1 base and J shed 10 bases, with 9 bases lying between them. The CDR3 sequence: CASSLERVSQYF. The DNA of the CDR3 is TGTGCCAGCAGCTTAGAGAGGGTTTCGCAGTATTTT.

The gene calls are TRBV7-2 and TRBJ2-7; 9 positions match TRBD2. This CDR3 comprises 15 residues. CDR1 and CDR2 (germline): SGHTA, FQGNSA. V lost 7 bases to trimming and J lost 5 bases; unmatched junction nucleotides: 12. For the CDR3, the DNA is TGTGCCAGCACCAAGATTAGCGGGAGTCTGAACGAGCAGTACTTC. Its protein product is CASTKISGSLNEQYF.

The CDR3 protein is CASSLRYTGEQYF. For the CDR3, the DNA is TGTGCCAGCAGCCTGCGCTATACAGGCGAGCAGTACTTC. This chain links TRBV7-6 with TRBJ2-7; D may be TRBD1 (5 bases). Germline CDR1 reads SGHVS; CDR2 reads FNYEAQ. V dropped 5 bases and J dropped 6 bases, with 14 bases sitting between them. This CDR3 is built from 13 residues.

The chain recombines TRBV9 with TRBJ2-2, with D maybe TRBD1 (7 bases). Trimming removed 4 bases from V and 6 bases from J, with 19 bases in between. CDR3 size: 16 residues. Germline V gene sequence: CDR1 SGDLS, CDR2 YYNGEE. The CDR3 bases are TGTGCCAGCAGCACCCGACAGGGACTTAGGGCCGGGGAGCTGTTTTTT. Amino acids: CASSTRQGLRAGELFF.

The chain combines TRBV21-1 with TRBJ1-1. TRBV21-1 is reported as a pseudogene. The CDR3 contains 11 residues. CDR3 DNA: TGTGCCAGCAGCGGGGGACTGCGGACTTTCTTT. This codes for CASSGGLRTFF.

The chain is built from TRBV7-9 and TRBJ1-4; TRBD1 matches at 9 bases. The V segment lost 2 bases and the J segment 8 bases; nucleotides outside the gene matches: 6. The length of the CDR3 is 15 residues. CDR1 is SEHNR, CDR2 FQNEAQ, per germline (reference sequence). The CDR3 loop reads CASSLPGQGREKLFF. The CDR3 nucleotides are TGTGCCAGCAGCTTACCGGGACAGGGACGCGAAAAACTGTTTTTT.

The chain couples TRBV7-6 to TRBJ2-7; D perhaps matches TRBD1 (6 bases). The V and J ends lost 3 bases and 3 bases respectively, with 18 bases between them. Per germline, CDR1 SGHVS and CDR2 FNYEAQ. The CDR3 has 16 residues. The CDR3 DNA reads TGTGCCAGCAGCTTGGGGTTGGGGGCGAGAAGCTACGAGCAGTACTTC. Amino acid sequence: CASSLGLGARSYEQYF.

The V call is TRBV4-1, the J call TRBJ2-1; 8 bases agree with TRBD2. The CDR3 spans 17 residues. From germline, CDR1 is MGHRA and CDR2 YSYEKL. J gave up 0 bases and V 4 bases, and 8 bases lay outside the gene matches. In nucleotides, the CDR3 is TGCGCCAGCAGCCCCTCCGGGACTAGGCACTCCTACAATGAGCAGTTCTTC. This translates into CASSPSGTRHSYNEQFF.

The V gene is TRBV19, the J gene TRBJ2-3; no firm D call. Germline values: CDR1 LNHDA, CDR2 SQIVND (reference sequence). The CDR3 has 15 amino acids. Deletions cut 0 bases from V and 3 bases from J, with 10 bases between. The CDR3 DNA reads TGTGCCAGTAGTATAGATCACGGTACTACAGATACGCAGTATTTT. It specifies CASSIDHGTTDTQYF. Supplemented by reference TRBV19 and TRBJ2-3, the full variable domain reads DGGITQSPKYLFRKEGQNVTLSCEQNLNHDAMYWYRQDPGQGLRLIYYSQIVNDFQKGDIAEGYSVSREKKESFPLTVTSAQKNPTAFYLCASSIDHGTTDTQYFGPGTRLTVL.

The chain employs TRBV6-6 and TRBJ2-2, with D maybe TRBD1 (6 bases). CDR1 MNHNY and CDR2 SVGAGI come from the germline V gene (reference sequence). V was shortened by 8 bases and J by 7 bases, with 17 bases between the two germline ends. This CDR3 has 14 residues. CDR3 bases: TGTGCCAGCGGAAGGACAGAAGCTCTCGGGGAGCTGTTTTTT. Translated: CASGRTEALGELFF.

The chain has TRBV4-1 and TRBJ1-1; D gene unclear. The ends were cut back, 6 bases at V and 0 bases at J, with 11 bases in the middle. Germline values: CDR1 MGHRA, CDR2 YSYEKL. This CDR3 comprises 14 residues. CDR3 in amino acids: CASRWEELNTEAFF. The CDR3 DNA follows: TGCGCCAGCAGGTGGGAGGAACTGAACACTGAAGCTTTCTTT.

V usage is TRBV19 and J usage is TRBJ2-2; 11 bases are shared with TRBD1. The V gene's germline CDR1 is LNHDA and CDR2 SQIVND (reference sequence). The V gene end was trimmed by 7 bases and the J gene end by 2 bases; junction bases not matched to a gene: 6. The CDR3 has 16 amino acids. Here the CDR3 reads CASTRDRGINTGELFF. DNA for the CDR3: TGTGCCAGTACGAGGGACAGGGGGATTAACACCGGGGAGCTGTTTTTT.

CDR3 nucleotides: TGTGCCAGCAGTTGGGGGACTGCACCGGGGGATGGCTACACCTTC. The encoded protein is CASSWGTAPGDGYTF. The rearrangement joins TRBV6-1 to TRBJ1-2; the D gene is possibly TRBD1 (5 bases). Germline V gene sequence: CDR1 MNHNS, CDR2 SASEGT. The CDR3 covers 15 residues. V lost 5 bases, J lost 6 bases, and 19 bases lay in between.